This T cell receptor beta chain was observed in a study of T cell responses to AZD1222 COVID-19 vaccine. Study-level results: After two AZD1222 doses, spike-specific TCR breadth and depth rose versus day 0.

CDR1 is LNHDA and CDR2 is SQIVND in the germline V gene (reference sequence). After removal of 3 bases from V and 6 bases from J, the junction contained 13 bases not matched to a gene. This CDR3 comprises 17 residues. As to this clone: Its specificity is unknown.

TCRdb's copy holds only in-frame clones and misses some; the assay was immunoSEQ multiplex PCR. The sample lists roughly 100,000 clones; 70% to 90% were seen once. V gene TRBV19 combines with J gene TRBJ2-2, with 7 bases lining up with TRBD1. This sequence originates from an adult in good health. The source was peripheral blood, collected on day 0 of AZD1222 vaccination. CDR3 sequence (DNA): TGTGCCAGTAGTATTGCCCCGAGGACAGGCTGGGCCGGGGAGCTGTTTTTT. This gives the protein CASSIAPRTGWAGELFF.